This T cell receptor beta chain was found in a study of beta chain features in type 1 diabetes. Study results and limitations: There was a moderate but significant shortening of TCRB CDR3s in all four CD4+ subsets of Type 1 diabetes patients.

All of the isolated RNA was reverse transcribed, so expressed TCRB transcripts were sequenced. The repertoire was sequenced with immunoSEQ multiplex PCR; TCRdb's copy has only in-frame clones and lacks some. The sample lists fewer than 650,000 clones, 15% occurring once. Only a few counts were recorded for this clone. What it recognizes is unknown. Germline values: CDR1 MNHNY, CDR2 SVGAGI (reference sequence). The length of the CDR3 is 14 residues. J gave up 5 bases and V 5 bases, and 9 bases lay outside the gene matches. The chain is built from TRBV6-6 and TRBJ2-7; 7 nucleotides line up with TRBD1. The sequence was collected from a man younger than 35 in good health. The sequencing sample was made of naive CD4+ T cells from blood. As DNA, the CDR3 is TGTGCCAGCAGTACCAGACAGGGAGTGGACGAGCAGTACTTC. Protein sequence: CASSTRQGVDEQYF.